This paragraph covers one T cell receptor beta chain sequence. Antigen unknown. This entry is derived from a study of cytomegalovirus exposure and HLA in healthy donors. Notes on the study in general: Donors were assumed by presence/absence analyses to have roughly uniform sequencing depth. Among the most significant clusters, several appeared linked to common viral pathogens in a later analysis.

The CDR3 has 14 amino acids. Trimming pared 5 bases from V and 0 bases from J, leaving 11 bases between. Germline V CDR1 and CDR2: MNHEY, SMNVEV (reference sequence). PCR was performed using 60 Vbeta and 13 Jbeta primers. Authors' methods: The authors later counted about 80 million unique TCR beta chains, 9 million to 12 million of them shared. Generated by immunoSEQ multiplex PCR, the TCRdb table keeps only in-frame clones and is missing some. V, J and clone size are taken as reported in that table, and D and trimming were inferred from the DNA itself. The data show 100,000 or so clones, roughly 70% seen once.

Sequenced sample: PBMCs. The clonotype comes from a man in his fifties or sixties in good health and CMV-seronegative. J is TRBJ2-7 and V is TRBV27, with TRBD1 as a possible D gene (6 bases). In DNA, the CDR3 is TGTGCCAGCAGTCGCACAGGGAACTCCTACGAGCAGTACTTC. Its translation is CASSRTGNSYEQYF.